These T cell receptor beta chains were read from a single sample in a study of radiation and T cells in renal cell carcinoma. Method: immunoSEQ multiplex PCR; TCRdb's copy keeps in-frame clones and lacks some. Among more than 120,000 clones listed, approximately 86% were seen once. Sequenced material: blood, taken from a patient whose treatment included radiotherapy and nephrectomy. The receptor source for this set is a woman between 50 and 59 years old with renal cell carcinoma. Both conserved end residues are part of each CDR3. A D gene is named only where the DNA matches it firmly. Some rows have no size entry. The others give once, few or many, or a class for an expanded clone.

J gene,V gene,clone size,D gene,CDR3 DNA,CDR3 protein
TRBJ2-2,TRBV7-6,-,TRBD2,TGTGCCAGCAGCCCTACTAGCGGGGAACCCACCGGGGAGCTGTTTTTT,CASSPTSGEPTGELFF
TRBJ1-1,TRBV28,-,-,TGTGCCAGCATCGACCGGGAGGAAGCTTTCTTT,CASIDREEAFF
TRBJ2-7,TRBV5-6,-,-,TGTGCCAGCAGCTTGGGTGACAGCTCCTACGAGCAGTACTTC,CASSLGDSSYEQYF
TRBJ2-2,TRBV19,-,TRBD1,TGTGCCAGTACGACAGGGGTTAACACCGGGGAGCTGTTTTTT,CASTTGVNTGELFF
TRBJ1-1,TRBV9,-,-,TGTGCCAGCAGCCCGACAAGGGACACTGAAGCTTTCTTT,CASSPTRDTEAFF
TRBJ1-2,TRBV4-3,-,TRBD1,TGCGCCAGCAGCCGACAGGGGGCCTTCGGCTACACCTTC,CASSRQGAFGYTF
TRBJ1-3,TRBV7-3,-,-,TGTGCCAGCAGCACCCCCCTCGTGGTGGGAACTGGAAACACCATATATTTT,CASSTPLVVGTGNTIYF
TRBJ2-7,TRBV7-8,-,TRBD2,TGTGCCAGCAGCCTCGGGACTAGCGGGGGGATCTACGAGCAGTACTTC,CASSLGTSGGIYEQYF
TRBJ2-7,TRBV5-6,-,-,TGTGCCAGCAGCCCGGGTGAAGGGGCCACCTACGAGCAGTACTTC,CASSPGEGATYEQYF
TRBJ1-5,TRBV5-3,-,-,TGTGCCAGAAGCATGAGGCAGCCCCAGCATTTT,CARSMRQPQHF
TRBJ1-1,TRBV7-6,-,TRBD1,TGTGCCAGCAGCTTAGTTGGGACAGGAGATTACACTGAAGCTTTCTTT,CASSLVGTGDYTEAFF
TRBJ1-2,TRBV19,-,-,TGTGCCAGTAGTATTTCTCGGGGGACCCCCTATGGCTACACCTTC,CASSISRGTPYGYTF
TRBJ2-2,TRBV15,-,-,TGTGCCATACAGGGCACCGGGGAGCTGTTTTTT,CAIQGTGELFF
TRBJ2-1,TRBV4-1,-,-,TGCGCCAGCAGCCAGGCGAGTTCCTACAATGAGCAGTTCTTC,CASSQASSYNEQFF
TRBJ1-4,TRBV6-5,once,-,TGTGCCAGCAGTGCGGGGGGGGCAACTAATGAAAAACTGTTTTTT,CASSAGGATNEKLFF
TRBJ2-2,TRBV27,-,-,TGTGCCACGCGGCGAGGGGCCACGAACACCGGGGAGCTGTTTTTT,CATRRGATNTGELFF
TRBJ1-5,TRBV6-5,-,TRBD1,TGTGCCAGCAGAACCGGACAGGTTAGCAATCAGCCCCAGCATTTT,CASRTGQVSNQPQHF
TRBJ1-5,TRBV21-1,-,-,TGTGCCCGAACGGGGGGAGACTTCAATCAGCCCCAGCATTTT,CARTGGDFNQPQHF
TRBJ2-7,TRBV7-2,-,-,TGTGCCAGCAGCTTAGGCCCTTCAGAGAACTACGAGCAGTACTTC,CASSLGPSENYEQYF
TRBJ1-6,TRBV9,-,-,TGTGCCAGCAGCGTGGGACATAGCTCCTATAATTCACCCCTCCACTTT,CASSVGHSSYNSPLHF
TRBJ1-3,TRBV9,-,TRBD1,TGTGCCAGCAGCTCCACAGGGGGCTTGGGAAACACCATATATTTT,CASSSTGGLGNTIYF
TRBJ2-2,TRBV7-2,-,TRBD2,TGTGCCAGCAGCCCCCGGGAGGGGGGAGTCGGCGCCGGGGAGCTGTTTTTT,CASSPREGGVGAGELFF
TRBJ1-1,TRBV19,-,-,TGTGCCAGTAGTGCAGGAAAGAACACTGAAGCTTTCTTT,CASSAGKNTEAFF
TRBJ1-2,TRBV5-1,-,-,TGCGCCAGCAGCAATGGACAGTATAGCTCTAACTATGGCTACACCTTC,CASSNGQYSSNYGYTF
TRBJ1-2,TRBV28,-,TRBD1,TGTGCCAGCATGAGAGCTGGGTCAGGGGGAGGTGGCTACACCTTC,CASMRAGSGGGGYTF
TRBJ2-3,TRBV30,-,-,TGTGCCTGGAGACGACCTGGGACAGATACGCAGTATTTT,CAWRRPGTDTQYF
TRBJ1-4,TRBV5-6,-,-,TGTGCCAGCAGCTTGCTGCAGCCAAATGAAAAACTGTTTTTT,CASSLLQPNEKLFF
TRBJ1-4,TRBV15,once,-,TGTGCCACCAGCAGAGAGGGGATGTCAAGGGAAAAACTGTTTTTT,CATSREGMSREKLFF
TRBJ1-2,TRBV29-1,-,-,TGCAGCGTGCGCTTGGGAGTTCTATATGGCTACACCTTC,CSVRLGVLYGYTF
TRBJ1-2,TRBV4-3,-,-,TGCGCCAGCAGCCATCGAGACCAGGGGCTTGGCTACACCTTC,CASSHRDQGLGYTF
TRBJ1-1,TRBV18,few,-,TGTGCCGGCCTGGCAGGATTGAACACTGAAGCTTTCTTT,CAGLAGLNTEAFF
TRBJ1-2,TRBV4-1,-,-,TGCGCCAGCAGCCAAGTCGGTGGAGCGTCAGGCTATGGCTACACCTTC,CASSQVGGASGYGYTF
TRBJ2-2,TRBV11-1,-,-,TGTGCCAGCAGCTTAATTCCGACTCTTCGGGGCCCCGGGGAGCTGTTTTTT,CASSLIPTLRGPGELFF
TRBJ2-7,TRBV7-4,-,TRBD1,TGTGCCAGCAGCTTAATCTGGGTGACAGGGAGTTGCGAGCAGTACTTC,CASSLIWVTGSCEQYF
TRBJ1-3,TRBV4-1,-,-,TGCGCCAGCAGCCAAGTACACTTAATCTCTGGAAACACCATATATTTT,CASSQVHLISGNTIYF
TRBJ2-7,TRBV7-2,-,-,TGTGCCAGCAGCTTAGAGCGGTTCTCCTACGAGCAGTACTTC,CASSLERFSYEQYF
TRBJ1-1,TRBV18,-,-,TGTGCCAGCTCACCACCTTCGCAGGTAACCACTGAAGCTTTCTTT,CASSPPSQVTTEAFF
TRBJ1-1,TRBV5-1,-,-,TGCGCCAGCAGCTTGGTCACAGACACTGAAGCTTTCTTT,CASSLVTDTEAFF
TRBJ2-3,TRBV27,-,TRBD1,TGTGCCAGCAGTCCACTGGACAGGTCCACAGATACGCAGTATTTT,CASSPLDRSTDTQYF
TRBJ2-5,TRBV28,-,TRBD2,TGTGCCAGCAGTTTAGGGCTAGCGGGGGGACGGCAAGAGACCCAGTACTTC,CASSLGLAGGRQETQYF
TRBJ2-5,TRBV27,-,TRBD2,TGTGCCAGCAGGGAAGGGTGGATAGCGGGGGGATTCTCCCTAGGGACCCAGTACTTC,CASREGWIAGGFSLGTQYF